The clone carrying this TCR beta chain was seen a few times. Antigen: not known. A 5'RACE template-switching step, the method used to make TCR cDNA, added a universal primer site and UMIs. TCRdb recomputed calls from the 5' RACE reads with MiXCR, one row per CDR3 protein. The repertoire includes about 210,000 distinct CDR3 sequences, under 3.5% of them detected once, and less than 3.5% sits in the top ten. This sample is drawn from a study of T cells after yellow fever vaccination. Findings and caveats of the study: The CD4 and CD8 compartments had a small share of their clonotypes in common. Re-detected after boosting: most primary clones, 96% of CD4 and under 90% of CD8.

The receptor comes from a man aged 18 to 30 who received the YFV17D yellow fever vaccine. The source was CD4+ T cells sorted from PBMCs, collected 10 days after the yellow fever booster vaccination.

The CDR3 loop is CAISDGGPYTDTQYF. CDR3 in DNA: TGTGCCATCAGTGATGGAGGGCCGTACACAGATACGCAGTATTTT. V gene TRBV10-3 combines with J gene TRBJ2-3; tentatively, D is TRBD2 (6 bases). The CDR3 runs to 15 residues. The germline V gene has CDR1 ENHRY and CDR2 SYGVKD. Trimming shortened V by 3 bases and J by 2 bases, and 12 bases separated the two germline ends.